The clone carrying this TCR beta chain was seen once. Its antigen is unknown. Described treatment: roughly 10-day PBMC culture with coronavirus spike peptide pools or control peptides (ViraFEST assay). This CDR3 has 12 amino acids. CDR1 is SGHVS, CDR2 FQNEAQ, per germline. The V end was cut by 2 bases, the J end by 4 bases, with 3 bases between. This entry is derived from a study of vaccination and CD4 T cells after COVID-19. Study summary: Overlapping spike peptides served as the stimulus for the cells. These peptides came from SARS-CoV-2 and from the common cold coronaviruses HCoV-NL63, HCoV-OC43 and HCoV-229E.

Sequencing of cultured CD4+ T cell DNA used the Oncomine TCR Beta short-read assay. TCRdb redid the calling of the PCR reads with MiXCR, one entry per CDR3 protein. The table includes fewer than 25,000 distinct CDR3 sequences, about two fifths detected once. This chain joins TRBV7-8 and TRBJ1-3; unclear D gene. This specimen consisted of CD4+ T cells from blood, cultured in vitro, obtained before SARS-CoV-2 vaccination. This receptor was obtained from a human donor who received a COVID-19 vaccine. CDR3 bases: TGTGCCAGCAGCTTAACAGGAAACACCATATATTTT. Its protein is CASSLTGNTIYF.